The 31 T cell receptor beta chains below were found in one sample sequenced in a study of post-analysis software for immune sequencing data. TCR beta libraries were prepared from cDNA with unique molecular identifiers. TCRdb re-derived calls from the PCR reads in MiXCR, one entry per CDR3 protein. The repertoire holds roughly 730,000 distinct CDR3 sequences, approximately 30% seen once, with approximately 0.55% in the top ten. Study results and limitations: Patients carried roughly 5 TRBV segments more frequently than controls did, and TRBV5-6, TRBV5-1 and TRBV20-1 were among them.

Their target antigens are unknown. Sequenced: blood. These receptors were collected from a girl between 10 and 17 years old with multiple sclerosis.

The chain joins TRBV7-2 to TRBJ2-7; D possibly uses TRBD1 or TRBD2 (6 bases each). V dropped 7 bases and J dropped 7 bases, with 23 bases sitting between them. From germline, CDR1 is SGHTA and CDR2 FQGNSA. The CDR3 extends over 15 amino acids. The CDR3 loop reads CASTKSGQGWDEQYF. The CDR3 DNA is TGTGCCAGCACCAAAAGCGGGCAGGGGTGGGATGAGCAGTACTTC.

The J gene is TRBJ2-1, the V gene TRBV20-1; TRBD2 matches 7 bases. The CDR3 totals 15 residues. With 3 bases clipped from V and 2 bases from J, the junction kept 7 bases outside the gene matches. The germline gives CDR1 DFQATT, CDR2 SNEGSKA (reference sequence). The DNA of the CDR3 is TGCAGTGCTAGGTCCCTAGCGGAGGCCTACAATGAGCAGTTCTTC. Encoded protein: CSARSLAEAYNEQFF.

This chain links TRBV20-1 with TRBJ2-5; D is undetermined. CDR1 and CDR2 from the germline V gene are DFQATT and SNEGSKA (reference sequence). The CDR3 covers 12 residues. Trimming left V 4 bases short and J 1 base short, with 7 bases between. CDR3 sequence reads: CSATDVQETQYF. CDR3 coding DNA: TGCAGTGCTACGGACGTCCAAGAGACCCAGTACTTC.

This clonotype appeared a few times. The rearrangement links TRBV5-1 to TRBJ2-3; D remains unclear. V lost 1 base to trimming and J lost 2 bases, with 8 bases between them. The CDR3 contains 14 residues. Germline assignment: CDR1 SGHRS and CDR2 YFSETQ. The CDR3 region is CASSLRQDTDTQYF. For the CDR3, the DNA is TGCGCCAGCAGCTTGCGGCAGGACACAGATACGCAGTATTTT.

The chain uses TRBV6-6 and TRBJ1-1, with TRBD1 matching over 9 bases. The germline V gene has CDR1 MNHNY and CDR2 SVGAGI (reference sequence). This CDR3 is 14 amino acids long. The V gene end was trimmed by 4 bases and the J gene end by 6 bases; junction bases not matched to a gene: 6. The CDR3 DNA is TGTGCCAGCAGTTCGACAGGGGGGCGTCCTGAAGCTTTCTTT. Encoded protein: CASSSTGGRPEAFF.

Regarding this clonotype: A read error may explain this, as a much larger clone is one base away. The conserved phenylalanine or tryptophan normally closing the CDR3 is absent here, so this likely arose from a read error. This rearrangement joins TRBV20-1 to TRBJ2-5; a possible D gene is TRBD2 (6 bases). The end of the DNA is better explained by TRBJ2-7, so the J call may be wrong. The CDR3 totals 14 residues. Germline CDR1 DFQATT, CDR2 SNEGSKA (reference sequence). This CDR3 is CSASWLANQYEQYL. CDR3 sequence (DNA): TGCAGTGCTAGTTGGCTAGCGAATCAATACGAGCAGTACCTC.

In this sample, this clonotype turned up a few times. V usage is TRBV21-1 and J usage is TRBJ2-7; TRBD2 reflects the table's D call only, with no check against the DNA. TRBV21-1 is a recognized pseudogene. The CDR3 totals 16 residues. In DNA, the CDR3 is TGTGCCAGCAGCAAGGTCATTTGGGACTACCTATACGAGCAGTACTTC. It encodes CASSKVIWDYLYEQYF.

V usage is TRBV4-3 and J usage is TRBJ2-5; D assignment may be TRBD1 or TRBD2 (5 bases each). The CDR3 loop spans 14 amino acids. Germline CDR1 LGHNA, CDR2 YSLEER. Trimming shortened V by 4 bases and J by 6 bases, and 15 bases separated the two germline ends. The CDR3 region has the DNA TGCGCCAGCAGCCGGACCGGGACGGTGAAGACCCAGTACTTC. Translation gives CASSRTGTVKTQYF.

This chain uses TRBV2 with TRBJ2-5, with TRBD1 as a possible D gene (6 bases). This CDR3 is 15 amino acids long. Trimming pared 8 bases from V and 2 bases from J, leaving 18 bases between. Per the germline V gene, CDR1 is SNHLY and CDR2 is FYNNEI. The CDR3: CASGEPQGRQETQYF. The CDR3 DNA reads as TGTGCCAGCGGCGAACCACAGGGACGACAAGAGACCCAGTACTTC. The whole variable domain, filled in from reference TRBV2 and TRBJ2-5, reads EPEVTQTPSHQVTQMGQEVILRCVPISNHLYFYWYRQILGQKVEFLVSFYNNEISEKSEIFDDQFSVERPDGSNFTLKIRSTKLEDSAMYFCASGEPQGRQETQYFGPGTRLLVL.

V and J are TRBV25-1 and TRBJ2-3; TRBD1 agrees at 8 bases. Germline CDR1 is MGHDK and CDR2 is SYGVNS. The CDR3 has 17 residues. Trimming removed 2 bases from V and 1 base from J; junction bases left unmatched: 8. CDR3 bases: TGTGCCAGCAGTGAACAGGGGGCCCTTGTTGGCACAGATACGCAGTATTTT. Its translation: CASSEQGALVGTDTQYF.

This clonotype has a handful of counts. The rearrangement joins TRBV20-1 to TRBJ2-4; 10 positions agree with TRBD2. Germline-derived CDR1 and CDR2 are DFQATT and SNEGSKA (reference sequence). There are 15 residues in the CDR3. V was pared by 6 bases and J by 3 bases, with 8 bases of the junction left unmatched. The CDR3 DNA reads TGCAGTGCGAATCCAAGCGGGAGGGTCAAAAACATTCAGTACTTC. This translates into CSANPSGRVKNIQYF.

This clonotype was observed a single time. The CDR3 sequence is CASSRRTGVGELFF. CDR3 sequence (DNA): TGTGCCAGCAGCCGCAGAACAGGGGTCGGGGAGCTGTTTTTT. The genes are TRBV14 and TRBJ2-2; 7 bases map to TRBD1. CDR1 and CDR2 (germline): SGHDN, FVKESK. J lost 7 bases, V lost 4 bases, and 6 bases had no gene match. This CDR3 has 14 residues. Variable domain in full (rest from reference TRBV14 and TRBJ2-2): EAGVTQFPSHSVIEKGQTVTLRCDPISGHDNLYWYRRVMGKEIKFLLHFVKESKQDESGMPNNRFLAERTGGTYSTLKVQPAELEDSGVYFCASSRRTGVGELFFGEGSRLTVL.

About this clonotype: This may be a read error, as it is one base from a much larger clone. The CDR3 loop is CSASSVRDRDDEQDF. The CDR3 region has the DNA TGCAGTGCTAGCTCGGTCCGGGACAGGGATGACGAGCAGGACTTC. The chain is built from TRBV20-1 and TRBJ2-1; 9 bases are shared with TRBD1. Germline CDR1 is DFQATT and CDR2 is SNEGSKA (reference sequence). The CDR3 consists of 15 residues.

V usage is TRBV29-1 and J usage is TRBJ2-2; D not certain. CDR1 and CDR2 from the germline V gene are SQVTM and ANQGSEA. This CDR3 region has 13 residues. V dropped 4 bases and J dropped 0 bases, with 6 bases sitting between them. The CDR3 spells CSVVDPNTGELFF. The CDR3 bases are TGCAGCGTTGTAGACCCGAACACCGGGGAGCTGTTTTTT.

This clonotype was seen repeatedly, ten times or more. The chain combines TRBV6-5 with TRBJ2-7, with 14 bases fitting TRBD2. The CDR3 runs 17 residues. Losses at the gene ends were 4 bases for V and 7 bases for J; bases not matched to a gene: 12. Looked up from germline, CDR1 is MNHEY and CDR2 is SVGAGI. In DNA form, the CDR3 reads TGTGCCAGCAGTTCCAGCTCAGGACTAGCGGGAGGTCGGGAGCAGTACTTC. This encodes CASSSSSGLAGGREQYF.

The V call is TRBV4-2, the J call TRBJ1-5, with D possibly TRBD1 on 6 matching bases. V was cut by 1 base and J by 2 bases, with 15 bases left in between. Per germline, CDR1 LGHNA and CDR2 YNFKEQ. The CDR3 sequence is 17 residues long. CDR3 protein: CASSQVTGGFGNQPQHF. CDR3 DNA: TGTGCCAGCAGCCAAGTGACTGGGGGCTTTGGCAATCAGCCCCAGCATTTT.

Worth noting for this clonotype: The junction does not match germline at one end; this may be a read error. The chain has TRBV5-1 and TRBJ2-7; a possible D gene is TRBD1 (5 bases). The J call is in doubt because the DNA end fits TRBJ2-5 better. The CDR3 has 15 residues. Per the germline V gene, CDR1 is SGHRS and CDR2 is YFSETQ. The CDR3 is CAGSLRQGGQETQYF. The CDR3 DNA is TGCGCCGGCAGCTTGAGGCAGGGTGGTCAAGAGACCCAGTACTTC.

In its sample, this clonotype was seen many times. The rearrangement joins TRBV20-1 to TRBJ2-3; perhaps TRBD2 as D (6 bases). This CDR3 spans 13 amino acids. V lost 4 bases and J 6 bases, leaving 14 bases between the germline ends. CDR1 and CDR2 (germline): DFQATT, SNEGSKA (reference sequence). This CDR3 reads CSAKTSVRDTQYF. In nucleotides, the CDR3 is TGCAGTGCTAAGACTAGTGTCAGGGATACGCAGTATTTT.

This CDR3 reads CASSHSSANTEAFF. The CDR3 DNA is TGCGCCAGCAGCCACTCGTCGGCGAACACTGAAGCTTTCTTT. The J gene is TRBJ1-1, the V gene TRBV4-1; no clear D gene. Germline V gives CDR1 MGHRA, CDR2 YSYEKL. V gave up 3 bases and J gave up 1 base, with 9 bases separating them. This CDR3 spans 14 amino acids.

This clonotype turned up a few times. V gene TRBV12-3 or TRBV12-4 combines with J gene TRBJ1-1; D not certain. The CDR3 consists of 13 residues. V dropped 2 bases and J dropped 4 bases, with 8 bases sitting between them. The CDR3 DNA is TGTGCCAGCAGTTTAAGGTTTGGCACTGAAGCTTTCTTT. Residues: CASSLRFGTEAFF.

Points on this clonotype: A read error may explain this, as a much larger clone is one base away. CDR3 DNA sequence: TGCAGCGTTGGGAGTACCAGGACAGTCGAGACCCAGTACTTC. Amino acids: CSVGSTRTVETQYF. The gene calls are TRBV29-1 and TRBJ2-5, with a weak D call TRBD1 (6 bases). V lost 4 bases and J 5 bases, leaving 17 bases between the germline ends. The germline CDR1 and CDR2 sequences are SQVTM and ANQGSEA. This CDR3 has 14 residues.

This rearrangement joins TRBV28 to TRBJ2-1; the match to TRBD2 covers 11 bases. CDR3 size: 15 residues. In germline, CDR1 is MDHEN, CDR2 SYDVKM. V dropped 8 bases and J dropped 4; count of bases not matched to a gene: 7. The CDR3 here is CASLNRLAGYNEQFF. CDR3 bases: TGTGCCAGCCTTAACCGACTAGCGGGATACAATGAGCAGTTCTTC.

The rearrangement uses TRBV28 and TRBJ1-1, with D hard to call. Per germline, CDR1 MDHEN and CDR2 SYDVKM. V was clipped by 6 bases and J by 0 bases, with 17 bases between them. The CDR3 is 16 amino acids. The CDR3 region has the DNA TGTGCCAGCAGCTCCCCCATGGGAGGCATGAACACTGAAGCTTTCTTT. Its protein product is CASSSPMGGMNTEAFF.

In nucleotides, the CDR3 is TGTGCCATCAGTGAGTACGGTGCCACTGAAGCTTTCTTT. Its protein is CAISEYGATEAFF. The chain is built from TRBV10-3 and TRBJ1-1; D is ambiguous. CDR1 and CDR2 (germline): ENHRY, SYGVKD. CDR3 length: 13 residues. V shed 1 base and J shed 4 bases, with 7 bases lying between them.

This chain uses TRBV11-3 with TRBJ1-2, with D unresolved. Trimming pared 6 bases from V and 6 bases from J, leaving 14 bases between. The CDR3 loop spans 13 amino acids. Per the germline V gene, CDR1 is SGHNT and CDR2 is YENEEA. The CDR3 here is CASRPGLPNGYTF. In DNA, the CDR3 is TGTGCCAGCAGACCAGGATTACCTAATGGCTACACCTTC.

The table lists this clonotype with a few counts. The chain carries TRBV5-1 and TRBJ2-1; TRBD2 aligns across 9 bases. Per germline, CDR1 SGHRS and CDR2 YFSETQ. The CDR3 totals 15 residues. Trimming at V came to 1 base and at J to 7 bases, leaving 6 bases not matched to a gene. CDR3 bases: TGCGCCAGCAGCTTGTCTAGCGGGATTGGGAATGAGCAGTTCTTC. Translating it yields CASSLSSGIGNEQFF. Using reference TRBV5-1 and TRBJ2-1 for the parts outside the CDR3, the full variable domain is KAGVTQTPRYLIKTRGQQVTLSCSPISGHRSVSWYQQTPGQGLQFLFEYFSETQRNKGNFPGRFSGRQFSNSRSEMNVSTLELGDSALYLCASSLSSGIGNEQFFGPGTRLTVL.

The rearrangement uses TRBV12-3 or TRBV12-4 and TRBJ2-7, with 8 bases matching TRBD1. V was pared by 6 bases and J by 7 bases, with 11 bases of the junction left unmatched. The CDR3 length is 14 residues. CDR3 loop: CASSPGQGRREQYF. The CDR3 coding sequence is TGTGCCAGCAGCCCCGGACAGGGCCGGAGGGAGCAGTACTTC.

V is TRBV4-3 and J is TRBJ2-3; 7 bases align to TRBD2. Germline V gene sequence: CDR1 LGHNA, CDR2 YSLEER. Trimming took 4 bases from V and 5 from J; bases not matched to a gene: 6. The CDR3 contains 14 residues. The CDR3 region is CASSPLAVGDTQYF. DNA of the CDR3: TGCGCCAGCAGCCCGCTAGCGGTCGGAGATACGCAGTATTTT.

This clonotype was counted only a few times. V and J are TRBV5-1 and TRBJ2-1; no definite D call. The germline V and J ends were trimmed by 0 bases and 10 bases, with 11 bases remaining between them. This CDR3 region has 13 residues. Germline CDR1 reads SGHRS; CDR2 reads YFSETQ. CDR3 nucleotides: TGCGCCAGCAGCTTGGCCGTGGTGGAGGAGCAGTTCTTC. Its translation: CASSLAVVEEQFF.

This clonotype turned up a few times. This chain links TRBV6-1 with TRBJ2-7; the D gene is possibly TRBD1 (6 bases). Germline loops: CDR1 MNHNS, CDR2 SASEGT. V was clipped by 6 bases and J by 3 bases, with 15 bases between them. The CDR3 is 14 residues long. The CDR3 nucleotides are TGTGCCAGCAGCCAAGGGGGTACGATCTACGAGCAGTACTTC. As protein: CASSQGGTIYEQYF.

The chain recombines TRBV20-1 with TRBJ1-2, with 8 bases identical to TRBD1. The V and J ends lost 2 bases and 7 bases, in that order; junction bases with no gene match: 9. Germline V gene lookup returns CDR1 DFQATT and CDR2 SNEGSKA (reference sequence). The CDR3 contains 14 residues. The CDR3 is CSARPPGQVAGYTF. The DNA for the CDR3 is TGCAGTGCTAGACCGCCGGGACAGGTAGCTGGCTACACCTTC.